The 32 T cell receptor beta chains presented below share a single source sample, sequenced in a study of T-cell memory formation after mild COVID-19. TCRdb fed the 5' RACE reads into MiXCR, producing one record per CDR3 protein. The sample holds 550,000 to 650,000 distinct CDR3 sequences; roughly a sixth are singletons and the top ten take roughly 8%. Sequenced input: PBMCs or a T cell subset sorted from them (not recorded which). These TCRs come from an adult woman who had mild COVID-19 (a few samples of this study predate the infection). Cell type and time point are not known.

The chain links TRBV29-1 to TRBJ2-1; 9 nucleotides line up with TRBD2. Germline V gene data show CDR1 as SQVTM and CDR2 as ANQGSEA. Trimming at V came to 7 bases and at J to 6 bases, leaving 4 bases not matched to a gene. The CDR3 is 12 amino acids. The CDR3 loop is CSETSGSNEQFF. The CDR3 coding sequence is TGCAGCGAGACTAGCGGAAGCAATGAGCAGTTCTTC.

The chain has TRBV20-1 and TRBJ1-5; D remains ambiguous. CDR1 is DFQATT, CDR2 SNEGSKA, per germline (reference sequence). This CDR3 comprises 12 residues. V lost 5 bases and J lost 0, with 5 bases in between. CDR3 residues: CSALYSNQPQHF. Written as DNA, the CDR3 is TGCAGTGCTTTATATAGCAATCAGCCCCAGCATTTT.

The rearrangement joins TRBV30 to TRBJ1-1; D gene uncertain. The CDR3 covers 12 residues. V lost 8 bases, J lost 7 bases, and 17 bases lay in between. Germline assignment: CDR1 GTSNPN and CDR2 SVGIG (reference sequence). The CDR3 is CAVGSPRGEAFF. CDR3 sequence (DNA): TGTGCCGTAGGTTCACCACGCGGTGAAGCTTTCTTT.

The sample holds one count of this clonotype. The chain carries TRBV24-1 and TRBJ2-1; 10 bases fit TRBD2. V was clipped by 1 base and J by 4 bases; unmatched bases: 3. The germline V gene has CDR1 KGHDR and CDR2 SFDVKD. The CDR3 loop spans 16 amino acids. CDR3: CATSDFLSGGYNEQFF. The CDR3, as DNA: TGTGCCACCAGTGATTTCCTTAGCGGGGGGTACAATGAGCAGTTCTTC.

This clonotype turned up a few times. V gene TRBV18 combines with J gene TRBJ2-5; D tentatively fits TRBD1 or TRBD2 (6 bases each). Germline V CDR1 and CDR2: KGHSH, LQKENI. There are 13 residues in the CDR3. The ends were cut back, 3 bases at V and 3 bases at J, with 8 bases in the middle. The CDR3 nucleotides are TGTGCCAGCTCACCGGGGGGCGAAGAGACCCAGTACTTC. This encodes CASSPGGEETQYF.

This clonotype was observed a handful of times. The chain recombines TRBV6-6 with TRBJ2-3; TRBD2 matches 12 bases. CDR1 MNHNY and CDR2 SVGAGI come from the germline V gene (reference sequence). The trim removed 6 bases at V and 4 bases at J, leaving 11 bases unmatched. The CDR3 spans 17 residues. DNA of the CDR3: TGTGCCAGCAGGTCCCCCCCTAGCGGGAGGGCCTCAGATACGCAGTATTTT. It specifies CASRSPPSGRASDTQYF.

This clonotype was observed at least ten times. V usage is TRBV7-2 and J usage is TRBJ2-2; a weak D match, TRBD1 (5 bases). CDR1 is SGHTA, CDR2 FQGNSA, per germline. This CDR3 contains 16 residues. Deletions cut 2 bases from V and 4 bases from J, with 14 bases between. CDR3 coding DNA: TGTGCCAGCAGCTTAACAGGCCCGACCTCCACCGGGGAGCTGTTTTTT. This encodes CASSLTGPTSTGELFF.

A few counts support this clonotype. The V call is TRBV6-5, the J call TRBJ2-5, with D tentatively TRBD1 (6 bases). Germline values: CDR1 MNHEY, CDR2 SVGAGI. The CDR3 runs 17 residues. Trimming cost V 0 bases and J 0 bases, with 14 bases left between them. CDR3 sequence reads: CASSYSMGRGHQETQYF. CDR3 DNA: TGTGCCAGCAGTTACTCGATGGGCAGGGGCCACCAAGAGACCCAGTACTTC.

The table lists this clonotype with a few counts. The chain recombines TRBV9 with TRBJ2-2; D unresolved. V was pared by 2 bases and J by 7 bases, with 12 bases between. Germline-derived CDR1 and CDR2 are SGDLS and YYNGEE. The CDR3 totals 14 residues. CDR3 residues: CASSVLGNGGELFF. The DNA of the CDR3 is TGTGCCAGCAGCGTCCTAGGCAATGGCGGGGAGCTGTTTTTT. The variable domain in full, completed from reference TRBV9 and TRBJ2-2, reads DSGVTQTPKHLITATGQRVTLRCSPRSGDLSVYWYQQSLDQGLQFLIQYYNGEERAKGNILERFSAQQFPDLHSELNLSSLELGDSALYFCASSVLGNGGELFFGEGSRLTVL.

The table lists this clonotype with a few counts. The chain recombines TRBV15 with TRBJ2-5, with TRBD2 matching over 8 bases. The CDR3 totals 16 residues. The V gene's germline CDR1 is LNHNV and CDR2 YYDKDF (reference sequence). Trimming cost V 0 bases and J 1 base; bases outside gene matches: 4. The CDR3 sequence is CATSREKRGGQETQYF. The CDR3 DNA reads as TGTGCCACCAGCAGAGAGAAACGGGGGGGCCAAGAGACCCAGTACTTC.

This clonotype has just a few counts. The rearrangement joins TRBV7-8 to TRBJ2-5; TRBD1 agrees at 7 bases. V shed 5 bases and J 5 bases; nucleotides not matched to a gene: 14. The germline gives CDR1 SGHVS, CDR2 FQNEAQ. The CDR3 length is 16 residues. The DNA of the CDR3 is TGTGCCAGCAGCCTTCGGGCGACAGGGCTGGGGGAGACCCAGTACTTC. This translates into CASSLRATGLGETQYF.

The CDR3: CASSNALGSEETQYF. The CDR3 region has the DNA TGTGCCAGCAGTAACGCTTTGGGGAGCGAAGAGACCCAGTACTTC. The chain couples TRBV12-3 or TRBV12-4 to TRBJ2-5, with a tentative D call TRBD2 (5 bases). The CDR3 has 15 amino acids. V dropped 5 bases and J dropped 3 bases, with 16 bases sitting between them.

This clonotype was observed a handful of times. The chain links TRBV5-5 to TRBJ1-5; D unclear. V shed 3 bases and J shed 3 bases, with 13 bases lying between them. Germline CDR1 is SGHKS and CDR2 is YYEKEE (reference sequence). CDR3 length: 15 residues. In DNA form, the CDR3 reads TGTGCCAGCAGCTCTGGTGGAGAATTCAATCAGCCCCAGCATTTT. Translation gives CASSSGGEFNQPQHF.

This clonotype was observed a few times. The chain carries TRBV5-6 and TRBJ1-5; D gene uncertain. CDR3 length: 16 residues. Trimming cost V 4 bases and J 2 bases, with 16 bases left between them. From germline, CDR1 is SGHDT and CDR2 YYEEEE. The CDR3 here is CASSLAGGRGNQPQHF. The CDR3 DNA sequence: TGTGCCAGCAGCCTGGCAGGTGGTCGGGGCAATCAGCCCCAGCATTTT.

This chain uses TRBV9 with TRBJ1-2; 7 nucleotides line up with TRBD1. V trimming: 3 bases; J trimming: 2 bases; junction bases outside the gene matches: 13. The germline V gene encodes CDR1 SGDLS and CDR2 YYNGEE. The CDR3 sequence is 17 residues long. CDR3 protein: CASSATGASVKNYGYTF. The CDR3 nucleotides are TGTGCCAGCAGCGCAACAGGGGCGTCGGTGAAAAACTATGGCTACACCTTC.

This clonotype was seen a few times. The chain recombines TRBV4-3 with TRBJ2-2; 8 nucleotides agree with TRBD2. Germline CDR1 LGHNA, CDR2 YSLEER. V gave up 0 bases and J gave up 4 bases; unmatched junction bases: 10. The CDR3 runs to 18 residues. The CDR3 reads CASSQDLIWSGSTGELFF. The CDR3, as DNA: TGCGCCAGCAGCCAAGATCTGATATGGAGCGGGAGCACCGGGGAGCTGTTTTTT.

This chain connects TRBV7-9 to TRBJ1-5; D is ambiguous. The length of the CDR3 is 13 residues. The V end lost 3 bases, the J end lost 9 bases, and 12 bases lay between the germline ends. From germline, CDR1 is SEHNR and CDR2 FQNEAQ (reference sequence). The CDR3: CASSFAEAGPQHF. The CDR3 bases are TGTGCCAGCAGCTTCGCTGAGGCTGGGCCCCAGCATTTT.

This clonotype was detected many times. This rearrangement joins TRBV2 to TRBJ2-3; 11 nucleotides align to TRBD2. Per germline, CDR1 SNHLY and CDR2 FYNNEI. The CDR3 extends over 15 amino acids. After removal of 8 bases from V and 6 bases from J, the junction contained 10 bases not matched to a gene. The CDR3 nucleotides read TGTGCCAGCCTGGGGACTAGCGGTAAAGGGGATACGCAGTATTTT. This codes for CASLGTSGKGDTQYF.

The chain links TRBV18 to TRBJ1-1; 7 bases match TRBD1. The CDR3 spans 15 residues. In germline, CDR1 is KGHSH, CDR2 LQKENI. V gave up 6 bases and J gave up 0 bases; unmatched junction bases: 7. CDR3 DNA sequence: TGTGCCAGCTCCCCTCAGGGGGGGGTGAACACTGAAGCTTTCTTT. Its protein product is CASSPQGGVNTEAFF.

This clonotype was observed a handful of times. The chain recombines TRBV24-1 with TRBJ2-3; possibly TRBD2 for D (6 bases). The V and J ends lost 3 bases and 2 bases respectively, with 14 bases between them. The CDR3 extends over 16 amino acids. CDR1 and CDR2 (germline): KGHDR, SFDVKD. This chain's CDR3 is CATSDVGLSYTDTQYF. The CDR3 DNA follows: TGTGCCACCAGTGATGTGGGACTTAGCTACACAGATACGCAGTATTTT.

The V call is TRBV12-3 or TRBV12-4, the J call TRBJ2-1; 11 bases map to TRBD2. The CDR3 covers 16 residues. V lost 6 bases and J lost 8; bases outside the gene matches: 12. CDR3 nucleotides: TGTGCCAGCAGGGACAGGCTGACTAGCGGGGAGGATGAGCAGTTCTTC. Translation: CASRDRLTSGEDEQFF.

This clonotype was counted only a few times. The rearrangement uses TRBV6-2 or TRBV6-3 and TRBJ1-1; D is unclear. V dropped 3 bases and J dropped 3 bases, with 11 bases sitting between them. CDR3 length: 14 residues. Germline CDR1 MNHEY, CDR2 SVGEGT. CDR3 sequence reads: CASSYVLGHTEAFF. DNA for the CDR3: TGTGCCAGCAGTTATGTTTTAGGACACACTGAAGCTTTCTTT.

This clonotype has only a few counts. The chain carries TRBV29-1 and TRBJ1-1, with D possibly matching TRBD1 (5 bases). The CDR3 length is 10 residues. V dropped 7 bases and J dropped 9 bases, with 12 bases sitting between them. Germline V gene data show CDR1 as SQVTM and CDR2 as ANQGSEA. The CDR3 nucleotides are TGCAGCGCCCGCCCGGGGCAAGCTTTCTTT. This gives the protein CSARPGQAFF.

The genes are TRBV18 and TRBJ1-5; 8 bases are a match to TRBD1. The J segment lost 4 bases and the V segment lost 6 bases, leaving 8 bases of the junction unmatched. CDR1 is KGHSH and CDR2 is LQKENI in the germline V gene. There are 15 residues in the CDR3. The CDR3 coding sequence is TGTGCCAGCTCGCAGTGGACAGGGCGGAATCAGCCCCAGCATTTT. It specifies CASSQWTGRNQPQHF.

V is TRBV7-9 and J is TRBJ2-1; no firm D call. This CDR3 has 14 amino acids. V lost 1 base to trimming and J lost 6 bases, with 10 bases between them. Per the germline V gene, CDR1 is SEHNR and CDR2 is FQNEAQ (reference sequence). This CDR3 is CASSLGASSNEQFF. The CDR3 coding sequence is TGTGCCAGCAGCTTAGGGGCCTCTTCCAATGAGCAGTTCTTC.

The chain links TRBV4-3 to TRBJ1-5; maybe TRBD1 (5 bases). Looked up from germline, CDR1 is LGHNA and CDR2 is YSLEER. This CDR3 spans 16 amino acids. The germline V and J ends were trimmed by 4 bases and 2 bases, with 15 bases remaining between them. The CDR3, as DNA: TGCGCCAGCAGCCCCCGGAGAGGGGTTGGCAATCAGCCCCAGCATTTT. Its protein product is CASSPRRGVGNQPQHF.

The sample holds a few counts of this clonotype. V is TRBV5-1 and J is TRBJ2-7; TRBD2 matches at 7 bases. Germline V CDR1 and CDR2: SGHRS, YFSETQ. The CDR3 extends over 14 amino acids. After removal of 4 bases from V and 1 base from J, the junction contained 5 bases not matched to a gene. CDR3 sequence reads: CASSPRLASYEQYF. The CDR3 bases are TGCGCCAGCAGCCCCCGACTAGCTTCCTACGAGCAGTACTTC.

This clonotype was counted at least ten times. V and J are TRBV7-9 and TRBJ1-5; D gene ambiguous. There are 13 residues in the CDR3. CDR1 is SEHNR and CDR2 is FQNEAQ in the germline V gene (reference sequence). V dropped 2 bases and J dropped 5 bases, with 7 bases sitting between them. CDR3 residues: CASSLSRDQPQHF. CDR3 coding DNA: TGTGCCAGCAGCTTATCACGGGATCAGCCCCAGCATTTT.

This chain joins TRBV30 and TRBJ2-7; D not resolved. CDR1 and CDR2 from the germline V gene are GTSNPN and SVGIG (reference sequence). V lost 4 bases and J lost 3, with 10 bases in between. The CDR3 consists of 12 residues. DNA for the CDR3: TGTGCCTGGACCAGACCGAGCTACGAGCAGTACTTC. Translated: CAWTRPSYEQYF.

This clonotype came up many times. J is TRBJ2-1 and V is TRBV7-3; D is uncertain. Per germline, CDR1 SGHTA and CDR2 FQGTGA. The V and J ends lost 5 bases and 5 bases respectively, with 16 bases between them. This CDR3 is built from 15 residues. CDR3 loop: CASSVDSGLHNEQFF. DNA for the CDR3: TGTGCCAGCAGCGTAGACTCCGGGCTCCACAATGAGCAGTTCTTC.

This chain uses TRBV5-1 with TRBJ2-7, with D tentatively TRBD1 (5 bases). Germline CDR1 and CDR2: SGHRS and YFSETQ. Between the trimmed V and J ends, which lost 0 bases and 8 bases, there was a span of 9 bases. This CDR3 region has 12 residues. Here the CDR3 DNA reads TGCGCCAGCAGCTTGGATGGGGCCCAGCAGTACTTC. It specifies CASSLDGAQQYF.

The chain recombines TRBV9 with TRBJ2-5, with unresolved D. This CDR3 has 15 amino acids. Germline CDR1 is SGDLS and CDR2 is YYNGEE. Trimming removed 4 bases from V and 0 bases from J, with 13 bases in between. The CDR3 DNA follows: TGTGCCAGCAGCCCCCAAGGGCTAGACCAAGAGACCCAGTACTTC. This sequence encodes CASSPQGLDQETQYF.